This T cell receptor (beta chain) was identified in a study of PD-L1 blockade in urothelial cancer. The CDR3 is 16 amino acids. V lost 4 bases and J lost 4; bases outside the gene matches: 10. The germline V gene encodes CDR1 SGHRS and CDR2 YFSETQ. Measured with immunoSEQ multiplex PCR; TCRdb has only the in-frame clones, and not every one. The repertoire has tens of thousands of clones, 70% to 90% of them found once; the top ten carry roughly 2.9%. This clone was seen once. Material: PBMCs, obtained around atezolizumab (anti-PD-L1) treatment. J is TRBJ2-2 and V is TRBV5-1; 7 bases are a match to TRBD1. This TCR was recovered from a man aged 50-59 years with urothelial cancer. As DNA, the CDR3 is TGCGCCAGCAGCCCGCGACAGGGTCAAGCCACCGGGGAGCTGTTTTTT. Protein product: CASSPRQGQATGELFF.